These T cell receptor beta chains were read from a single sample in a study of T cell responses to AZD1222 COVID-19 vaccine. Sequenced by immunoSEQ multiplex PCR; TCRdb stores in-frame clones only, minus some. The sample has approximately 100,000 clones, roughly nine tenths seen once. Sample: peripheral blood, taken on day 0 of AZD1222 vaccination. The origin of the receptors is an adult in good health. Both conserved end residues are part of each CDR3. A D gene is named only where the DNA matches it firmly. Clone size, where shown, is once, few, many, or a class for clones that have expanded.

V	size	D	J	DNA	CDR3
TRBV6-5	NA	NA	TRBJ1-6	TGTGCCAGCAGAGGCGGGGGGAATTCACCCCTCCACTTT	CASRGGGNSPLHF
TRBV5-8	NA	TRBD1	TRBJ1-5	TGTGCCAGCAGCTTGTGGACAGGAACGTTAAATAGCAATCAGCCCCAGCATTTT	CASSLWTGTLNSNQPQHF
TRBV9	NA	NA	TRBJ2-2	TGTGCCAGCAGCGTCGACAGGTTGTCCACCGGGGAGCTGTTTTTT	CASSVDRLSTGELFF
TRBV11-3	NA	TRBD2	TRBJ2-7	TGTGCCAGCAGCTCTAGCGGGACCTACGAGCAGTACTTC	CASSSSGTYEQYF
TRBV10-2	NA	NA	TRBJ1-3	TGCGCCAGCACACAGGCTGCCATCTCTGGAAACACCATATATTTT	CASTQAAISGNTIYF
TRBV13	NA	NA	TRBJ2-7	TGTGCCAGCAGCTACAATCGCCAGGGGACCTACGAGCAGTACTTC	CASSYNRQGTYEQYF
TRBV5-1	NA	TRBD2	TRBJ2-3	TGCGCCAGCAGCGGCTGGCTAGCGGGAGGTTCGGATACGCAGTATTTT	CASSGWLAGGSDTQYF
TRBV5-6	NA	TRBD1	TRBJ1-4	TGTGCCAGCAGCCCTCAACCAACAGGGGCGGCCGGTGAAAAACTGTTTTTT	CASSPQPTGAAGEKLFF
TRBV7-3	NA	NA	TRBJ1-3	TGTGCCAGCAGCTTAACCGCTGGAAACACCATATATTTT	CASSLTAGNTIYF
TRBV2	NA	NA	TRBJ2-7	TGTGCCAGCAGGCAGGCCGGGCCCGAGCAGTACTTC	CASRQAGPEQYF
TRBV5-8	NA	TRBD1	TRBJ2-1	TGTGCCAGCAGCTTGGACAGGGGATCCTACAATGAGCAGTTCTTC	CASSLDRGSYNEQFF
TRBV19	once	NA	TRBJ2-2	TGTGCCAGTAGCACCGGGGGTACCGGGGAGCTGTTTTTT	CASSTGGTGELFF
TRBV9	NA	NA	TRBJ2-1	TGTGCCAGCAGCGCGACTCAGGACTACTACAATGAGCAGTTCTTC	CASSATQDYYNEQFF
TRBV27	NA	TRBD2	TRBJ2-2	TGTGCCAGCGGCCGCGGACTAGGAGATGGGACCGGGGAGCTGTTTTTT	CASGRGLGDGTGELFF
TRBV7-3	NA	TRBD2	TRBJ2-2	TGTGCCAGCAGCTTGGTTGGCGGGAGGGAGGTCCGGGAGCTGTTTTTT	CASSLVGGREVRELFF
TRBV5-1	few	TRBD1	TRBJ1-6	TGCGCCAGCAGTCTGGACAGGGGGCCTAGTTCACCCCTCCACTTT	CASSLDRGPSSPLHF
TRBV29-1	NA	NA	TRBJ2-5	TGCAGCTCCCGGGGAACCGAAGAGACCCAGTACTTC	CSSRGTEETQYF
TRBV14	NA	NA	TRBJ1-3	TGTGCCAGCAGCCAAAGTGGAGGAGGTGGAAACACCATATATTTT	CASSQSGGGGNTIYF
TRBV3-1/TRBV3-2	NA	NA	TRBJ1-6	TGTGCCAGCAGCCAAGGCTCCCGCGGTAATTCACCCCTCCACTTT	CASSQGSRGNSPLHF
TRBV12-3/TRBV12-4	NA	NA	TRBJ2-1	TGTGCCAGCAGTGGCAATCAAGGGGATGAGCAGTTCTTC	CASSGNQGDEQFF
TRBV24-1	NA	TRBD2	TRBJ2-1	TGTGCCACCAGGGCTAGCGGGAGGGCCGTAGATGAGCAGTTCTTC	CATRASGRAVDEQFF
TRBV19	NA	NA	TRBJ2-7	TGTGCCAGCCGCCTCCGAGACACCGTCTCCTACGAGCAGTACTTC	CASRLRDTVSYEQYF
TRBV4-3	NA	NA	TRBJ1-2	TGCGCCAGCAGCCAACTTACAGGGAGCGGCTACACCTTC	CASSQLTGSGYTF
TRBV9	NA	NA	TRBJ1-2	TGTGCCAGCAGCGGGGATGGGTATGGCTACACCTTC	CASSGDGYGYTF
TRBV7-9	NA	NA	TRBJ2-1	TGTGCCAGCAGCTTATCCAGGGCCTCCTACAATGAGCAGTTCTTC	CASSLSRASYNEQFF
TRBV2	NA	NA	TRBJ2-6	TGTGCCAGCAGTGAAGGACGTAGCGAGGGCTCTGGGGCCAACGTCCTGACTTTC	CASSEGRSEGSGANVLTF
TRBV7-9	NA	NA	TRBJ2-5	TGTGCCAGCAGCCCCGGAGCAGAGACCCAGTACTTC	CASSPGAETQYF
TRBV11-3	NA	TRBD2	TRBJ2-3	TGTGCCAGCAGCCCCGGGGGGAAGATAGATACGCAGTATTTT	CASSPGGKIDTQYF
TRBV2	NA	NA	TRBJ1-2	TGTGCCAGCAGTGAGAAATGGGCAGGGCCCTCCAACTATGGCTACACCTTC	CASSEKWAGPSNYGYTF
TRBV27	NA	NA	TRBJ1-5	TGTGCCAGCACCGCAGGGCTCAATCAGCCCCAGCATTTT	CASTAGLNQPQHF
TRBV7-9	NA	TRBD1	TRBJ1-5	TGTGCCAGCACCCTTCAGGGGGAGAATCAGCCCCAGCATTTT	CASTLQGENQPQHF
TRBV28	NA	NA	TRBJ1-5	TGTGCCAGCAGCAAGGGTCCTTTGAGCAATCAGCCCCAGCATTTT	CASSKGPLSNQPQHF
TRBV3-1/TRBV3-2	NA	NA	TRBJ1-5	TGTGCCAGCAGCCAAGGCCCCTATGGGCCCCAGCATTTT	CASSQGPYGPQHF
TRBV13	NA	TRBD1	TRBJ1-1	TGTGCCAGCAGCTTAGGGCGGGACAGAGAAGCTTTCTTT	CASSLGRDREAFF
TRBV30	NA	TRBD1	TRBJ2-2	TGTGCCTGGAGTCTTCGACAGGGTCGTACCGGGGAGCTGTTTTTT	CAWSLRQGRTGELFF
TRBV2	NA	TRBD1	TRBJ2-5	TGTGCCAGCGGGACAGGGATCCAAGAGACCCAGTACTTC	CASGTGIQETQYF
TRBV30	NA	TRBD1	TRBJ1-3	TGTGCCTGGGGGACAGTTGGAAACACCATATATTTT	CAWGTVGNTIYF
TRBV2	NA	TRBD1	TRBJ2-2	TGTGCCAGCAGTGAAAGGGGGCAATCGAACACCGGGGAGCTGTTTTTT	CASSERGQSNTGELFF
TRBV18	NA	TRBD1	TRBJ1-2	TGTGCCAGCTCTCTAAATGACAGGGGCGGTGGCTACACCTTC	CASSLNDRGGGYTF
TRBV9	NA	NA	TRBJ1-2	TGTGCCAGCAGCGTAGACGGGAACTATGGCTACACCTTC	CASSVDGNYGYTF
TRBV12-5	NA	NA	TRBJ1-4	TGTGCTAGTGGTCAGGGGCGAGTCGAAAAACTGTTTTTT	CASGQGRVEKLFF
TRBV6-2/TRBV6-3	NA	TRBD1	TRBJ1-1	TGTGCCAGCAGCCCCGGGACAGTGAACACTGAAGCTTTCTTT	CASSPGTVNTEAFF
TRBV5-1	NA	NA	TRBJ1-6	TGCGCCAGCAGCTTAGGGTCCTCCTATAATTCACCCCTCCACTTT	CASSLGSSYNSPLHF
TRBV3-1/TRBV3-2	NA	NA	TRBJ2-1	TGTGCCAGCAGCCGGTCGGCAGGGGCCCTCAATGAGCAGTTCTTC	CASSRSAGALNEQFF
TRBV12-3/TRBV12-4	NA	NA	TRBJ1-1	TGTGCCAGCAGTTCCGGGTGGTACACTGAAGCTTTCTTT	CASSSGWYTEAFF
TRBV7-3	NA	TRBD1	TRBJ2-2	TGTGCCAGCAGCCGACAGGGGAACACCGGGGAGCTGTTTTTT	CASSRQGNTGELFF
TRBV27	NA	TRBD1	TRBJ2-3	TGTGCCAGCACCAGGGGGCTAAAGTGGGATACGCAGTATTTT	CASTRGLKWDTQYF
TRBV19	NA	TRBD2	TRBJ2-1	TGTGCCAGTAGGTGGGCTAGCGGTTCCTACAATGAGCAGTTCTTC	CASRWASGSYNEQFF
TRBV5-8	NA	NA	TRBJ1-5	TGTGCCAGCAGCTTGAGAGGGGACCAGCCCCAGCATTTT	CASSLRGDQPQHF
TRBV12-3/TRBV12-4	NA	NA	TRBJ2-1	TGTGCCACCCTGAGATCCTCCTACAATGAGCAGTTCTTC	CATLRSSYNEQFF
TRBV7-6	NA	NA	TRBJ2-2	TGTGCCAGCAGCCCACAGACCGGACGGAACACCGGGGAGCTGTTTTTT	CASSPQTGRNTGELFF
TRBV7-8	NA	NA	TRBJ1-1	TGTGCCAGCAGCGCGGGGACAATGAACACTGAAGCTTTCTTT	CASSAGTMNTEAFF
TRBV4-1	NA	NA	TRBJ1-5	TGCGCCAGCAGCCAAGATTATGATCAGCCCCAGCATTTT	CASSQDYDQPQHF
TRBV2	NA	TRBD2	TRBJ2-1	TGTGCCAGTGCTAGCGGGAGTCACAATGAGCAGTTCTTC	CASASGSHNEQFF
TRBV7-9	NA	NA	TRBJ2-7	TGTGCCAGCAGCTTAGGAGGCAATGGGGCCTACGAGCAGTACTTC	CASSLGGNGAYEQYF
TRBV10-3	NA	TRBD1	TRBJ1-2	TGTGCCATCAGACCGGGACAGGATAGCTATGGCTACACCTTC	CAIRPGQDSYGYTF
TRBV20-1	NA	NA	TRBJ1-5	TGCAGTGCTAGAGGGTCAGGGCCCCAGCATTTT	CSARGSGPQHF
TRBV28	once	NA	TRBJ2-3	TGTGCCAGCAGTTTCCCCGGAGGACCGGGCACAGATACGCAGTATTTT	CASSFPGGPGTDTQYF
TRBV13	NA	NA	TRBJ1-2	TGTGCCAGCAGCTCAGAGGATAGAACAGGGAACTATGGCTACACCTTC	CASSSEDRTGNYGYTF